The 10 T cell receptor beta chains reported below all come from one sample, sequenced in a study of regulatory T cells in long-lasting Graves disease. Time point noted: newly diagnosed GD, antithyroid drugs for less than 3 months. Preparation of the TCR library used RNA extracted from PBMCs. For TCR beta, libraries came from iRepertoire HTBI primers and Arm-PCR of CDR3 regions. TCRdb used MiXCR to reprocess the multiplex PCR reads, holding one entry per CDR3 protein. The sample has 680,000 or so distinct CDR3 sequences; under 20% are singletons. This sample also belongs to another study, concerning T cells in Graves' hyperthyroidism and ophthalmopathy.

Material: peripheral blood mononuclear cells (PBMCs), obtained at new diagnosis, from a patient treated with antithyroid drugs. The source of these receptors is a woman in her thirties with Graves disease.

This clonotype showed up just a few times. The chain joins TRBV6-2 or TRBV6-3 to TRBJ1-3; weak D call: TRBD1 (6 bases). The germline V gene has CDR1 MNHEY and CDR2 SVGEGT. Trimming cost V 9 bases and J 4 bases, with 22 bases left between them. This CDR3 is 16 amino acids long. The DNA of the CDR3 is TGTGCCAGTAGAATTAGCAGGGGTTCAACGGGAAACACCATATATTTT. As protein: CASRISRGSTGNTIYF.

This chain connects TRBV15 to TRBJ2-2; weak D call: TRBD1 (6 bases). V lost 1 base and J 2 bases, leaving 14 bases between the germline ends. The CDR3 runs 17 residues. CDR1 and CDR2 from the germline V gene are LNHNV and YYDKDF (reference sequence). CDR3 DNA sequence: TGTGCCACCAGCAGAGGAAGGGGGAAACATAACACCGGGGAGCTGTTTTTT. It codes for CATSRGRGKHNTGELFF.

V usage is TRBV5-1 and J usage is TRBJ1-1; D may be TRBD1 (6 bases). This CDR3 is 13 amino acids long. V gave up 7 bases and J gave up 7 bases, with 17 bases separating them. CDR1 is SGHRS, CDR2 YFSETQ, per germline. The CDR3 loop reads CASRRGVEGEAFF. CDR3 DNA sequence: TGCGCCAGCCGCAGGGGAGTAGAGGGTGAAGCTTTCTTT.

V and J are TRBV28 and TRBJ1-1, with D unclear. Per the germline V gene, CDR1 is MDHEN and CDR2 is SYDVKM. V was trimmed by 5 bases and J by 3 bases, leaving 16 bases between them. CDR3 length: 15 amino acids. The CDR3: CASSHPGRADTEAFF. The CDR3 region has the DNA TGTGCCAGCAGTCACCCCGGAAGGGCGGACACTGAAGCTTTCTTT.

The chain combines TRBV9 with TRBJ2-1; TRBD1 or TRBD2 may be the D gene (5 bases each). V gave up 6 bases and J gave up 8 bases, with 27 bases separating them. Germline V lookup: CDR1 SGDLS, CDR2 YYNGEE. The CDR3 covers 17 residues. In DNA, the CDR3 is TGTGCCAGCACCAGATTTAGCGAGGACCGCAGGGCGGATGAGCAGTTCTTC. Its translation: CASTRFSEDRRADEQFF.

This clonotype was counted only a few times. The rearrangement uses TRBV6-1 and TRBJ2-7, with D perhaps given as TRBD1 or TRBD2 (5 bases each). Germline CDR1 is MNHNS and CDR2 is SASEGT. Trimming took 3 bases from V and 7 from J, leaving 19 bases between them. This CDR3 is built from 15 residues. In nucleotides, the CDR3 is TGTGCCAGCAGTGAGCTCAGGGTGGGGAGATCTGAGCAGTACTTC. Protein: CASSELRVGRSEQYF.

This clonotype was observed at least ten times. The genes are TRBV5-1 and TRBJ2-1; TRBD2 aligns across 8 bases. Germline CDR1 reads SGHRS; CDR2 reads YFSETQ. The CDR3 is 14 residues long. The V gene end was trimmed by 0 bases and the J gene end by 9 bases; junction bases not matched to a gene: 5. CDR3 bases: TGCGCCAGCAGCTTGGTACGGGAGGGCCGTGAGCAGTTCTTC. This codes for CASSLVREGREQFF.

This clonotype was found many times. DNA for the CDR3: TGTGCCAGCAGTTTTGACAGGGGTGCAGATACGCAGTATTTT. Its protein product is CASSFDRGADTQYF. The rearrangement joins TRBV6-5 to TRBJ2-3; 8 bases map to TRBD1. After removal of 4 bases from V and 4 bases from J, the junction contained 4 bases not matched to a gene. The CDR3 contains 14 residues. Germline V CDR1 and CDR2: MNHEY, SVGAGI.

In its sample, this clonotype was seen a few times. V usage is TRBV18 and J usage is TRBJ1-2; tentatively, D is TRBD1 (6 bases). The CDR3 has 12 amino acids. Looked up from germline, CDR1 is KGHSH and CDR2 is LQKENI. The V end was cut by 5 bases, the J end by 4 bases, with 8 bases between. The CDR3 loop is CASSGGVYGYTF. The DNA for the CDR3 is TGTGCCAGCTCAGGGGGCGTCTATGGCTACACCTTC. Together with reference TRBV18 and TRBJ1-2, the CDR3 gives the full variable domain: NAGVMQNPRHLVRRRGQEARLRCSPMKGHSHVYWYRQLPEEGLKFMVYLQKENIIDESGMPKERFSAEFPKEGPSILRIQQVVRGDSAAYFCASSGGVYGYTFGSGTRLTVV.

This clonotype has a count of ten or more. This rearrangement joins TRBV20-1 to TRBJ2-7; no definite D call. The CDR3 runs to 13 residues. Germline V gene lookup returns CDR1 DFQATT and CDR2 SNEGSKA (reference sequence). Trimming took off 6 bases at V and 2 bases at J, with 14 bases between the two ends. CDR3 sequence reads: CSAHGEGPYEQYF. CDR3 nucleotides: TGCAGTGCCCACGGTGAAGGCCCCTACGAGCAGTACTTC.